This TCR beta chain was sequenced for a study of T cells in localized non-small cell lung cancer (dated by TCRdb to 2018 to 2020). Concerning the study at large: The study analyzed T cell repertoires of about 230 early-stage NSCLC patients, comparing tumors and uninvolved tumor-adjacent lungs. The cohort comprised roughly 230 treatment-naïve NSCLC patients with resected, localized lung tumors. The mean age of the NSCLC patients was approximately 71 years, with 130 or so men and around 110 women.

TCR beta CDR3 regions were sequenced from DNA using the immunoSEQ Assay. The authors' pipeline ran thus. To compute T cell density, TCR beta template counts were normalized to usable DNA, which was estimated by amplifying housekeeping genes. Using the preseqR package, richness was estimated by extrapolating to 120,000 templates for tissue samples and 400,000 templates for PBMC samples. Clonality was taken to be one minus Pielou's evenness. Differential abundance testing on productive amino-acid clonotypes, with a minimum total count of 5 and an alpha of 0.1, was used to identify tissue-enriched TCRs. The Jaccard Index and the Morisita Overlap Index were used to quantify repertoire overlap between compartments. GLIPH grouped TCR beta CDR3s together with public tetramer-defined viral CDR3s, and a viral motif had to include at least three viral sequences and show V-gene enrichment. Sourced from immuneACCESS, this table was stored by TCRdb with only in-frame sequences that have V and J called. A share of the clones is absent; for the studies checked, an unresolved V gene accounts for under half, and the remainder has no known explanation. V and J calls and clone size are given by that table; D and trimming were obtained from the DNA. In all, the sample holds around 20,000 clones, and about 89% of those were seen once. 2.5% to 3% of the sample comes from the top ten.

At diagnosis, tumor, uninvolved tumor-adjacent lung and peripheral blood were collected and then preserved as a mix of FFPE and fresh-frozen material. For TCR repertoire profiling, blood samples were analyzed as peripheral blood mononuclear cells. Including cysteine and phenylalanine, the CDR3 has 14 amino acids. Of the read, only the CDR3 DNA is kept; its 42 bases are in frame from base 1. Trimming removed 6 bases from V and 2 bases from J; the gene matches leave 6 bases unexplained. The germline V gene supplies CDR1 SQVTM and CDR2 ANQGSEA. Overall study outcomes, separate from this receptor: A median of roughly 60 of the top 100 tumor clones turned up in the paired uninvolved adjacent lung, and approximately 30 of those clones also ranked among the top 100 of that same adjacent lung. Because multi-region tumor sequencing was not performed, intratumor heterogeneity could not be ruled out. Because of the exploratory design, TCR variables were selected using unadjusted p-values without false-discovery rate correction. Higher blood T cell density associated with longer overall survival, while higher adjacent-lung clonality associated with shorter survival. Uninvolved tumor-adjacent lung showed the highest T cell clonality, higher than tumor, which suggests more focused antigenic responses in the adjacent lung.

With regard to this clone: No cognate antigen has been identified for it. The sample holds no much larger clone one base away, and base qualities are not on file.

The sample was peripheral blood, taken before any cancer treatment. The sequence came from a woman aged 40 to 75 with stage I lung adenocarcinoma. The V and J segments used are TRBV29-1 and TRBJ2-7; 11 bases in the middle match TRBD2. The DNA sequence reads TGCAGCGTCCGGACTAGCGGGCCCACCTACGAGCAGTACTTC. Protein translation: CSVRTSGPTYEQYF.